The 18 T cell receptor beta chains below all came from one sample that was sequenced in a study of glioma-infiltrating T cells. The iRepertoire nested amplicon-rescue multiplex PCR amplified TCR alpha and beta CDR3s from RNA. TCRdb recomputed calls from the multiplex PCR reads with MiXCR, one row per CDR3 protein. The sample holds 100,000 to 150,000 distinct CDR3 sequences, roughly 23% seen once. The sequencing sample was made of glioma tissue, nonneoplastic brain tissue, or PBMCs (not recorded which). The receptor set was obtained from a human donor with low-grade glioma or glioblastoma, undergoing nonglioma brain surgery, or in good health (not recorded which).

This clonotype was recorded many times. The chain recombines TRBV18 with TRBJ2-5; 8 nucleotides agree with TRBD2. The CDR3 is 18 residues long. The germline gives CDR1 KGHSH, CDR2 LQKENI. Trimming cost V 4 bases and J 6 bases; bases outside gene matches: 19. CDR3 sequence reads: CASSRDPLGAGVGKTQYF. The CDR3 bases are TGTGCCAGCTCACGGGACCCTCTCGGAGCGGGAGTAGGCAAGACCCAGTACTTC.

Regarding this clonotype: Possible read error: a much larger clone is one base away. This rearrangement joins TRBV7-2 to TRBJ2-3; 7 bases fit TRBD2. Germline loops: CDR1 SGHTA, CDR2 FQGNSA. With V trimmed by 5 bases and J by 3 bases, 14 bases remained unmatched. The CDR3 contains 17 residues. The CDR3 DNA follows: TGTGCCAGCAGCCCCACCCTACTGGGACTACTGACAGATACGCAGTATTTT. Translated: CASSPTLLGLLTDTQYF.

There are many counts of this clonotype. The CDR3 is CASSEESLAKNIQYF. The CDR3 region has the DNA TGTGCCAGCAGTGAAGAGTCCCTGGCCAAAAACATTCAGTACTTC. V usage is TRBV2 and J usage is TRBJ2-4; the D is unclear. The germline CDR1 and CDR2 sequences are SNHLY and FYNNEI. This CDR3 comprises 15 residues. V lost 1 base and J 1 base, leaving 8 bases between the germline ends.

With regard to this clonotype: The junction departs from the called germline gene at one end, perhaps through a read error. The chain has TRBV12-5 and TRBJ2-1, with D unresolved. This CDR3 contains 12 residues. Germline V gives CDR1 LGHNT, CDR2 FRNRAP. Here the CDR3 DNA reads TGTGCTAGTGCCCCGGCCTACGATGAGCAGTTCTTC. Amino acid sequence: CASAPAYDEQFF. Filled out from reference TRBV12-5 and TRBJ2-1, the complete variable domain reads DARVTQTPRHKVTEMGQEVTMRCQPILGHNTVFWYRQTMMQGLELLAYFRNRAPLDDSGMPKDRFSAEMPDATLATLKIQPSEPRDSAVYFCASAPAYDEQFFGPGTRLTVL.

In regard to this clonotype: Being one base from a much bigger clone, this may be a read error. The chain combines TRBV11-1 with TRBJ2-3; no clear D. The CDR3 covers 17 residues. Germline lookup yields CDR1 SGHAT and CDR2 FQDESV (reference sequence). V lost 0 bases to trimming and J lost 2 bases, with 15 bases between them. The DNA for the CDR3 is TGTGCCAGCAGCTTAGCTGTCTCCTCCTACTTCACAGATACGCAGTATTTT. Its translation: CASSLAVSSYFTDTQYF.

With regard to this clonotype: A clone one base away is much larger, so this may be a read error. The chain recombines TRBV20-1 with TRBJ2-3, with 9 bases matching TRBD2. Germline CDR1 and CDR2: DFQATT and SNEGSKA (reference sequence). This CDR3 is built from 16 residues. V lost 0 bases and J lost 4; bases outside the gene matches: 8. Here the CDR3 reads CSARDSRAGGSDTQYF. CDR3 nucleotides: TGCAGTGCTAGAGACTCTCGTGCGGGAGGGTCAGATACGCAGTATTTT.

Points on this clonotype: This may stem from a read error, because a much larger clone lies one nucleotide away. This chain joins TRBV12-3 or TRBV12-4 and TRBJ1-6; D is unresolved. V was pared by 2 bases and J by 8 bases, with 13 bases between. The CDR3 is made up of 15 amino acids. CDR3 protein: CASSLSQRTDSPLHF. The DNA for the CDR3 is TGTGCCAGCAGTTTATCTCAGAGAACTGATTCACCCCTCCACTTT.

This clonotype appeared many times. V and J are TRBV28 and TRBJ2-5; weak D call: TRBD2 (6 bases). Germline V gene sequence: CDR1 MDHEN, CDR2 SYDVKM. The V end lost 5 bases, the J end lost 5 bases, and 18 bases lay between the germline ends. The CDR3 covers 15 residues. The CDR3 DNA follows: TGTGCCAGCAGTCCCCCTCAGGGAGGCGGGGAGACCCAGTACTTC. Translating gives CASSPPQGGGETQYF.

There are a few counts of this clonotype. The chain employs TRBV29-1 and TRBJ1-2; D perhaps matches TRBD1 (5 bases). The germline CDR1 and CDR2 sequences are SQVTM and ANQGSEA. The CDR3 runs to 13 residues. The ends were cut back, 4 bases at V and 4 bases at J, with 13 bases in the middle. The CDR3 DNA is TGCAGCGTTGCCCCCGCCAGGGCCTATGGCTACACCTTC. Translated: CSVAPARAYGYTF.

The table lists this clonotype with many counts. The chain couples TRBV6-1 to TRBJ2-1, with 14 nucleotides matching TRBD2. Germline V gene lookup returns CDR1 MNHNS and CDR2 SASEGT. V trimming: 6 bases; J trimming: 5 bases; junction bases outside the gene matches: 6. This CDR3 comprises 16 residues. The CDR3 protein is CASRRLAGGPDNEQFF. The CDR3, as DNA: TGTGCCAGCAGAAGACTAGCGGGAGGGCCTGACAATGAGCAGTTCTTC.

This clonotype was counted many times. The V and J genes are TRBV20-1 and TRBJ2-1; TRBD1 might be the D (6 bases). V lost 4 bases and J 2 bases, leaving 9 bases between the germline ends. The CDR3 runs 13 residues. CDR1 is DFQATT and CDR2 is SNEGSKA in the germline V gene (reference sequence). The CDR3 sequence: CSANTGTYNEQFF. The CDR3 DNA is TGCAGTGCTAATACAGGGACCTACAATGAGCAGTTCTTC.

This clonotype was observed at least ten times. The V call is TRBV6-6, the J call TRBJ2-1; 7 nucleotides line up with TRBD2. Per the germline V gene, CDR1 is MNHNY and CDR2 is SVGAGI (reference sequence). V lost 0 bases and J lost 2; bases outside the gene matches: 4. The CDR3 covers 16 residues. The CDR3 DNA reads as TGTGCCAGCAGTTACTCGGGGGGGACCCCCTACAATGAGCAGTTCTTC. It yields the protein CASSYSGGTPYNEQFF.

In its sample, this clonotype was seen many times. The chain couples TRBV19 to TRBJ2-3; 9 bases are shared with TRBD1. This CDR3 is 15 amino acids long. Germline CDR1 LNHDA, CDR2 SQIVND (reference sequence). The trim removed 1 base at V and 3 bases at J, leaving 2 bases unmatched. The CDR3 DNA is TGTGCCAGTAGTATAGCGGACAGGGGTACAGATACGCAGTATTTT. Residues: CASSIADRGTDTQYF.

The CDR3 reads CARRLAGYGVVTDTQYF. The CDR3 DNA sequence: TGTGCCAGAAGACTAGCGGGTTATGGTGTGGTAACAGATACGCAGTATTTT. This rearrangement joins TRBV6-1 to TRBJ2-3; the match to TRBD2 covers 10 bases. Germline trimming cut 9 bases from V and 3 bases from J; bases unmatched to any gene: 15. Germline CDR1 MNHNS, CDR2 SASEGT. This CDR3 has 17 amino acids.

This clonotype was picked up many times. The V gene is TRBV20-1, the J gene TRBJ2-7; 8 positions agree with TRBD1. V dropped 0 bases and J dropped 4; count of bases not matched to a gene: 8. In germline, CDR1 is DFQATT, CDR2 SNEGSKA (reference sequence). The CDR3 extends over 15 amino acids. Here the CDR3 reads CSARDVRTGTYEQYF. The CDR3 nucleotides read TGCAGTGCTAGAGATGTGCGGACAGGGACTTACGAGCAGTACTTC.

This clonotype was counted many times. The junction departs from germline at one end; a sequencing error may be responsible. The rearrangement joins TRBV9 to TRBJ1-5; D is ambiguous. There are 12 residues in the CDR3. The germline V gene encodes CDR1 SGDLS and CDR2 YYNGEE. The CDR3 loop is CASSVGNQPQHF. The DNA of the CDR3 is TGTGCCAGCAGTGTAGGAAATCAGCCCCAGCATTTT. Supplemented by reference TRBV9 and TRBJ1-5, the full variable domain reads DSGVTQTPKHLITATGQRVTLRCSPRSGDLSVYWYQQSLDQGLQFLIQYYNGEERAKGNILERFSAQQFPDLHSELNLSSLELGDSALYFCASSVGNQPQHFGDGTRLSIL.

Concerning this clonotype: This may be a read error: a much more frequent sequence differs by one nucleotide. The chain links TRBV6-1 to TRBJ2-5; the D is unclear. CDR3 length: 13 amino acids. V lost 11 bases to trimming and J lost 0 bases, with 13 bases between them. Germline V gives CDR1 MNHNS, CDR2 SASEGT. In nucleotides, the CDR3 is TGTGCCTTCAGTGAGCGAAACCAAGAGACCCAGTACTTC. It codes for CAFSERNQETQYF.

In this sample, this clonotype turned up many times. J is TRBJ2-1 and V is TRBV6-6, with TRBD2 matching over 10 bases. V gave up 0 bases and J gave up 7 bases; unmatched junction bases: 0. Germline V gene lookup returns CDR1 MNHNY and CDR2 SVGAGI (reference sequence). This CDR3 spans 14 amino acids. CDR3 protein: CASSYSSGRNEQFF. The CDR3 nucleotides read TGTGCCAGCAGTTACTCTAGCGGGAGGAATGAGCAGTTCTTC.